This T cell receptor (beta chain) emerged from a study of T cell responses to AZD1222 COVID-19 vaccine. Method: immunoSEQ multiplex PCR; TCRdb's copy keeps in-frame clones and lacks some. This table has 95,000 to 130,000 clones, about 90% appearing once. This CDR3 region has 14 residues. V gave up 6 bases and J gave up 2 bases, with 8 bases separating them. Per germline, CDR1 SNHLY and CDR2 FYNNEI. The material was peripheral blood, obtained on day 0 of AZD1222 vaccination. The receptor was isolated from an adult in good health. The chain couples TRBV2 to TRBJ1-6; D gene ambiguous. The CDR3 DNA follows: TGTGCCAGCAGAGATACGACCTATAATTCACCCCTCCACTTT. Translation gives CASRDTTYNSPLHF.